This TCR beta chain was sequenced for a study of blood T cell repertoires in COVID-19 (dated by TCRdb to 2020 to 2021). Regarding the complete study: Samples covering the acute and convalescent phases of COVID-19 were provided by collaborators in the United States, Italy and Spain. The repertoires were released in a freely available public database intended as a resource for research on the immune response to SARS-CoV-2. The samples were drawn from the first 160 participants of the ongoing ImmuneRACE study and from 1,254 subjects provided by 6 global collaborators. Deeply sampled blood TCRbeta repertoires from subjects exposed to, actively infected with, or recovered from COVID-19 were included in the dataset. The prospective study material was composed of cDNA or gDNA derived from T cells, B-cell-depleted T cells, or PBMCs. Where HLA class I and class II types were available, the types were taken from metadata supplied by the sample provider, not from assay-based typing. The sample metadata nearly always contained a de-identified subject ID, COVID-19 status, age in years and sex.

CDR1 SEHNR and CDR2 FQNEAQ are derived from the germline V gene (reference sequence). Taken from cysteine to phenylalanine, the CDR3 has 12 residues. Of all the DNA, just the CDR3 is kept, 36 bases in frame from base 1. V is clipped by 1 base and J by 8 bases, and the sequence between their germline boundaries is 6 bases long. Points on this clone: Which antigen it targets is not known. No base qualities exist here, and no much larger clone lies one base off it.

Whole blood was collected in K2EDTA tubes by collaborating institutions according to the institutions' own protocols. For TCRbeta analysis, collaborators shipped samples as frozen whole blood, isolated PBMCs, or DNA extracted from either of those sample types. General conclusions and limits of the study: The amount of clinical and demographic metadata varied by source and participant and was provided uncurated.

TCRbeta CDR3 regions were amplified from genomic DNA by means of the immunoSEQ Assay, a bias-controlled multiplex PCR. As for how the authors treated the data: Nucleated cell counts per sample were estimated from amplification of reference gene primers within the assay. To quantify the absolute abundance of each unique TCRbeta CDR3 rearrangement, sequence reads were collapsed and filtered. For each sample, productive Simpson clonality was calculated as the square root of Simpson's diversity index across productive rearrangements. TCRdb provides this immuneACCESS table in a form limited to in-frame rearrangements. Some clones are lacking; in checked studies, under half of them reflect an unresolved V gene, and why the rest are absent is not known. From that table come the V and J calls and clone size; the DNA was used to work out D and trimming. Present in this sample are some 200,000 clones, more than 65% of which were seen just once. Clones ranked in the top ten supply about 2.6% of the sample.

Sequenced sample: peripheral blood. The chain is made from TRBV7-9 and TRBJ2-4; the D segment cannot be called with confidence. The source is a human donor with acute or convalescent COVID-19. The donor label of this sample is uncertain. The CDR3 corresponds to CASSLDGDIQYF. The nucleotides read TGTGCCAGCAGCTTAGACGGAGACATTCAGTACTTC.